This T cell receptor beta chain was sequenced for a study of T-cell reconstitution after alpha-beta-depleted transplantation in children. Study-wide results and limits: Hyperexpanded clones declined; after one year, newly produced T cells mostly supplied diversity. About two months after transplant, alpha-beta T cells reportedly came from several hundred expanded graft clones. Recipient T cells and thymic progenitors that survived were the source of the high TCRbeta diversity seen at day 60 in some patients.

Germline values: CDR1 GTSNPN, CDR2 SVGIG (reference sequence). This CDR3 is 16 amino acids long. Trimming shortened V by 2 bases and J by 1 base, and 18 bases separated the two germline ends. This clonotype was picked up a small number of times. Its antigen is not identified. A TCRbeta library incorporating unique molecular identifiers was prepared. TCRdb re-analysed the PCR reads in MiXCR, keeping a single row per CDR3 protein. The table has around 580,000 distinct CDR3 sequences, roughly a quarter seen once. The chain is built from TRBV30 and TRBJ2-7, with a weak D call TRBD1 (5 bases). This specimen was PBMCs, taken before TCRalphabeta/CD19-depleted stem cell transplant. The receptor comes from a boy under three years old with Wiskott-Aldrich syndrome, due to receive a stem cell transplant. The CDR3, as DNA: TGTGCCTGGAGTTTTCGACAGACAGCCTGGTCCTACGAGCAGTACTTC. This translates into CAWSFRQTAWSYEQYF. The full variable domain, with the rest looked up from reference TRBV30 and TRBJ2-7, is SQTIHQWPATLVQPVGSPLSLECTVEGTSNPNLYWYRQAAGRGLQLLFYSVGIGQISSEVPQNLSASRPQDRQFILSSKKLLLSDSGFYLCAWSFRQTAWSYEQYFGPGTRLTVT.